The clone carrying this T cell receptor beta chain was seen just once. PCR involved 60 Vbeta and 13 Jbeta primers. Produced via immunoSEQ multiplex PCR; TCRdb's table is partial and in-frame only. The sample has 130,000 or so clones, roughly 86% seen once; the top ten hold 1.8%. This record belongs to a study of cytomegalovirus exposure and HLA in healthy donors. V dropped 3 bases and J dropped 3 bases, with 12 bases sitting between them. This CDR3 region has 15 residues. Germline V gene sequence: CDR1 LNHDA, CDR2 SQIVND (reference sequence). This clonotype was sampled from a man in his late teens or twenties in good health and CMV-seronegative. Sample: PBMCs. The chain is built from TRBV19 and TRBJ1-5; the D is unclear. CDR3 DNA: TGTGCCAGTAGTATTTCCTTACAGTTCAATCAGCCCCAGCATTTT. Translating gives CASSISLQFNQPQHF.